What follows describes a single T cell receptor beta chain. This entry is derived from a study of blood T cell repertoires in COVID-19. Study details: Samples taken during acute and convalescent COVID-19 were collected in the United States, Italy and Spain.

In the study's own analysis: It was from reference gene primer amplification that nucleated cell counts were estimated. Using immunoSEQ multiplex PCR, the repertoire was profiled, and TCRdb retains in-frame clones only, with some absent. V, J and clone size reflect that table, while D and trimming were determined from the DNA. Found here are 200,000 to 300,000 clones, more than 70% of them singletons; the top ten hold 1% to 1.5%. Study members were between roughly 18 and 100 years old and lived in 25 or so US regions. Assignments of participants to cohorts depended upon their own reported clinical history. With V trimmed by 4 bases and J by 5 bases, 10 bases remained unmatched. The length of the CDR3 is 14 residues. Looked up from germline, CDR1 is SQVTM and CDR2 is ANQGSEA.

The chain couples TRBV29-1 to TRBJ1-1, with 7 bases fitting TRBD1. The material sequenced was PBMCs or T cells enriched from blood (not recorded which). This receptor was taken from a woman in her thirties or forties with acute COVID-19. The CDR3 region has the DNA TGCAGCGTTGTCCAGGGGGGCGGAAAGACTGAAGCTTTCTTT. It specifies CSVVQGGGKTEAFF.